Shown below are 16 T cell receptor beta chains from a single sample sequenced in a study of control samples from healthy donors and cancer patients. The assay was immunoSEQ multiplex PCR, and TCRdb's table has in-frame clones only and misses some. The table records approximately 86,000 clones, roughly 86% of them present only once. Input material: blood. The receptors shown here come from a man aged 30 to 45 in good health.

The chain carries TRBV5-4 and TRBJ1-1; D remains ambiguous. This CDR3 contains 13 residues. Deletions cut 4 bases from V and 7 bases from J, with 14 bases between. Germline V lookup: CDR1 SGHNT, CDR2 YYREEE (reference sequence). CDR3 residues: CASSLGGGLEAFF. CDR3 nucleotides: TGTGCCAGCAGCCTGGGAGGAGGGCTTGAAGCTTTCTTT.

DNA of the CDR3: TGTGCCAGCAGCTTAGTCCGCCAGGACAGCCAGGAAGCTTTCTTT. Amino acids: CASSLVRQDSQEAFF. This rearrangement joins TRBV11-2 to TRBJ1-1; a weak D match, TRBD1 (6 bases). CDR1 SGHAT and CDR2 FQNNGV come from the germline V gene. The CDR3 length is 15 residues. Deletions cut 1 base from V and 8 bases from J, with 17 bases between.

This clone appeared a single time. This chain links TRBV5-6 with TRBJ1-1; unclear D gene. The CDR3 runs to 15 residues. Germline V gene lookup returns CDR1 SGHDT and CDR2 YYEEEE. Trimming took off 0 bases at V and 6 bases at J, with 15 bases between the two ends. The CDR3 loop is CASSLVGGKAAEAFF. CDR3 sequence (DNA): TGTGCCAGCAGCTTGGTCGGAGGGAAAGCCGCTGAAGCTTTCTTT.

The genes are TRBV19 and TRBJ2-3, with D perhaps TRBD2 (5 bases). V lost 3 bases and J lost 2, with 12 bases in between. There are 15 residues in the CDR3. CDR1 is LNHDA and CDR2 is SQIVND in the germline V gene (reference sequence). The CDR3 spells CASSMYRGFTDTQYF. CDR3 DNA sequence: TGTGCCAGTAGTATGTATCGGGGTTTCACAGATACGCAGTATTTT.

The V call is TRBV10-2, the J call TRBJ2-2, with D perhaps matching TRBD1 or TRBD2 (5 bases each). The length of the CDR3 is 15 residues. V lost 6 bases to trimming and J lost 3 bases, with 14 bases between them. The germline gives CDR1 WSHSY, CDR2 SAAADI. DNA of the CDR3: TGCGCCAGCAGCCGGGACCTTGGGTACACCGGGGAGCTGTTTTTT. Protein: CASSRDLGYTGELFF.

The chain is built from TRBV7-9 and TRBJ2-1; D unresolved. Trimming removed 1 base from V and 4 bases from J, with 5 bases in between. Looked up from germline, CDR1 is SEHNR and CDR2 is FQNEAQ (reference sequence). There are 13 residues in the CDR3. The CDR3 here is CASSLVRYNEQFF. The CDR3 nucleotides read TGTGCCAGCAGCTTAGTACGGTACAATGAGCAGTTCTTC.

This chain connects TRBV11-2 to TRBJ2-7, with 14 bases fitting TRBD2. The CDR3 is made up of 15 amino acids. The junction had 4 bases not matched to a gene; V was cut back by 5 bases and J by 4 bases. Germline CDR1 SGHAT, CDR2 FQNNGV. The CDR3: CASSQGLAGAYEQYV. The DNA for the CDR3 is TGTGCCAGCAGCCAGGGACTAGCGGGGGCTTACGAGCAGTACGTC.

The CDR3, as DNA: TGTGCCAGCAGCCAAGTAGGGACAGGGGTCACAGATACGCAGTATTTT. Its protein is CASSQVGTGVTDTQYF. V gene TRBV3-1 (or the pseudogene TRBV3-2) combines with J gene TRBJ2-3; TRBD1 matches 10 bases. Germline assignment: CDR1 LGHDT and CDR2 YNNKEL (reference sequence). V shed 1 base and J 2 bases; nucleotides not matched to a gene: 3. The CDR3 totals 16 residues.

The chain has TRBV6-5 and TRBJ1-2; D ambiguous. V was cut by 2 bases and J by 7 bases, with 11 bases left in between. CDR1 MNHEY and CDR2 SVGAGI come from the germline V gene. CDR3 length: 13 amino acids. CDR3 coding DNA: TGTGCCAGCAGTTACCCCGGGAAGGGTGGCTACACCTTC. This translates into CASSYPGKGGYTF.

The genes are TRBV25-1 and TRBJ2-5; 10 bases are a match to TRBD1. Germline loops: CDR1 MGHDK, CDR2 SYGVNS. This CDR3 has 13 amino acids. Trimming cost V 8 bases and J 5 bases; bases outside gene matches: 5. CDR3 sequence reads: CASWTGGSETQYF. The CDR3 DNA follows: TGTGCCAGCTGGACAGGGGGGAGCGAGACCCAGTACTTC.

CDR3 DNA: TGTGCCAGCAGCCAAGTGAAGGGGGCAAAGGGCTATGGCTACACCTTC. This gives the protein CASSQVKGAKGYGYTF. The chain employs TRBV3-1 (or the pseudogene TRBV3-2) and TRBJ1-2, with 7 bases identical to TRBD1. V was clipped by 1 base and J by 4 bases; unmatched bases: 9. Germline values: CDR1 LGHDT, CDR2 YNNKEL (reference sequence). The CDR3 is 16 residues long.

The gene calls are TRBV6-5 and TRBJ1-1; D uncertain. Germline assignment: CDR1 MNHEY and CDR2 SVGAGI. The germline V and J ends were trimmed by 6 bases and 2 bases, with 1 base remaining between them. This CDR3 has 10 amino acids. For the CDR3, the DNA is TGTGCCAGCAGCAACACTGAAGCTTTCTTT. Amino acid sequence: CASSNTEAFF.

Notes on this clone: Other DNA sequences in the sample encode the same CDR3. In DNA form, the CDR3 reads TGTGCCAGTAGTAAGGAGGGACTTCCATTCTATGGCTACACCTTC. Protein sequence: CASSKEGLPFYGYTF. This chain connects TRBV19 to TRBJ1-2; TRBD1 might be the D (5 bases). Germline CDR1 reads LNHDA; CDR2 reads SQIVND (reference sequence). V was clipped by 4 bases and J by 4 bases, with 16 bases between them. The CDR3 runs 15 residues.

The genes are TRBV3-1 (or the pseudogene TRBV3-2) and TRBJ2-7; D not certain. Germline lookup yields CDR1 LGHDT and CDR2 YNNKEL (reference sequence). Trimming pared 1 base from V and 3 bases from J, leaving 16 bases between. The CDR3 is 16 amino acids. The CDR3 reads CASSQVGRDWYYEQYF. The CDR3 DNA sequence: TGTGCCAGCAGCCAAGTGGGTAGGGATTGGTACTACGAGCAGTACTTC.

V usage is TRBV5-1 and J usage is TRBJ2-1; TRBD2 aligns across 11 bases. J was trimmed by 3 bases and V by 4 bases; bases with no gene match: 6. Germline CDR1 reads SGHRS; CDR2 reads YFSETQ. The length of the CDR3 is 16 residues. CDR3 bases: TGCGCCAGCAGCCACGCTAGCGGGGGGCTCTACAATGAGCAGTTCTTC. Protein: CASSHASGGLYNEQFF.

The CDR3 DNA sequence: TGTGCCAGCAGGGAGGCGGCGGGTCGCACTGCCTACGAGCAGTACGTC. It encodes CASREAAGRTAYEQYV. This sequence joins TRBV7-8 and TRBJ2-7; TRBD2 might be the D (5 bases). There are 16 residues in the CDR3. Germline lookup yields CDR1 SGHVS and CDR2 FQNEAQ. With 6 bases removed from V and 2 bases from J, the gap between germline ends came to 20 bases.